The clone carrying this TCR beta chain was observed a few times. The antigen remains undetermined. The data were obtained in a study of T cell repertoires in cytomegalovirus infection. Study as a whole: It was recently identified HLA-C-restricted and well-studied HLA-B-restricted CMV epitopes that the study used. It can be stated that public TCR beta signatures indicated CMV infection as well as a matching HLA type.

V lost 0 bases and J lost 8, with 13 bases in between. Germline CDR1 is SQVTM and CDR2 is ANQGSEA. There are 14 residues in the CDR3. Each CDR3 protein gets one entry after TCRdb re-called the reads with MiXCR. The sample lists about 830,000 distinct CDR3 sequences, roughly 33% occurring once. This clonotype originated in a human donor in good health (CMV status not recorded). Some clones in this sample may be carry-over from other donors' samples. This chain links TRBV29-1 with TRBJ1-4; D might be TRBD1 (5 bases). The sequencing used cultured CD8+ T cells from PBMCs, collected from culture after CMV antigen stimulation. The CDR3 region is CSVEDLDGTEKLFF. In DNA form, the CDR3 reads TGCAGCGTTGAAGATCTCGACGGGACCGAAAAACTGTTTTTT.